This entry concerns a single T cell receptor beta chain. This sample is part of a study of control samples from healthy donors and cancer patients. This table comes from immunoSEQ multiplex PCR, and its TCRdb copy is limited to in-frame clones, with some not included. The table lists about 130,000 clones, 91% of them singletons. This CDR3 region has 13 residues. V lost 4 bases and J 2 bases, leaving 8 bases between the germline ends. The V gene's germline CDR1 is WNHNN and CDR2 SYGVQD (reference sequence). This sequence originates from a young man in good health. Sequenced sample: blood. The chain couples TRBV10-1 to TRBJ1-1; unclear D gene. As DNA, the CDR3 is TGCGCCAGCAGTGGGGGAGTAAACACTGAAGCTTTCTTT. Protein sequence: CASSGGVNTEAFF.